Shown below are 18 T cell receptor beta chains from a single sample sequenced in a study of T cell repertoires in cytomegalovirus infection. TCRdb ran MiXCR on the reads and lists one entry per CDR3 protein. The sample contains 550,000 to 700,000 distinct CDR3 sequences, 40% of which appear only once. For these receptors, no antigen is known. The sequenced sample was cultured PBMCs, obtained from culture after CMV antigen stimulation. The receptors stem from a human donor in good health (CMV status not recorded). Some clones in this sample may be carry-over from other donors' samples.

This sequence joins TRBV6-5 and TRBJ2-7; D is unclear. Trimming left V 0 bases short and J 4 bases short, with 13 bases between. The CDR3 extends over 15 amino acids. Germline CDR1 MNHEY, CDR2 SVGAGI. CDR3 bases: TGTGCCAGCAGTTACTCGTGGCGATCTACTTACGAGCAGTACTTC. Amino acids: CASSYSWRSTYEQYF.

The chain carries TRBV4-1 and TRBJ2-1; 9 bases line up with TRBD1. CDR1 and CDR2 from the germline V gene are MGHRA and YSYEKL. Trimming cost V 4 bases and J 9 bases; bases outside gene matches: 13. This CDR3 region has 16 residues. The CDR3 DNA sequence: TGCGCCAGCAGCCCCACGGCGGGGACAGGGATCAGTGAGCAGTTCTTC. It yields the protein CASSPTAGTGISEQFF.

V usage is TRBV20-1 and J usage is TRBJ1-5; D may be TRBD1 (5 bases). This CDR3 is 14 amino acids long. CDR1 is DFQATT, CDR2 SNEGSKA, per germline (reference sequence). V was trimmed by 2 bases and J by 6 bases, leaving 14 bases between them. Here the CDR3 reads CSARTRQSGQPQHF. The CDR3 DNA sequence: TGCAGTGCTAGAACTAGACAGTCCGGTCAGCCCCAGCATTTT.

CDR3 sequence: CASSPLMRGNTEAFF. CDR3 nucleotide sequence: TGTGCCAGCAGCCCCTTGATGAGAGGGAACACTGAAGCTTTCTTT. The chain is built from TRBV12-3 or TRBV12-4 and TRBJ1-1; no clear D. Deletions cut 6 bases from V and 1 base from J, with 15 bases between. This CDR3 has 15 amino acids.

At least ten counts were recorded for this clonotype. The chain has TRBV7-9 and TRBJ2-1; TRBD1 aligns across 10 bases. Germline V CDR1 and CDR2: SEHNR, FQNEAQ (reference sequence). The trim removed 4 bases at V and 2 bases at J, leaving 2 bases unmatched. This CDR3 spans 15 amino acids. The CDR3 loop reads CASSSGTGAYNEQFF. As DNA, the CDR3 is TGTGCCAGCAGCTCCGGGACAGGGGCCTACAATGAGCAGTTCTTC.

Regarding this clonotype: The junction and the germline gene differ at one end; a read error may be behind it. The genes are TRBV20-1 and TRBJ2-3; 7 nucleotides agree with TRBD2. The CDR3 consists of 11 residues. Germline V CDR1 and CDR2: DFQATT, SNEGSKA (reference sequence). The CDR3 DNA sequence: TGTTCAAGCGGGGGCACAGATACGCAGTATTTT. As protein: CSSGGTDTQYF.

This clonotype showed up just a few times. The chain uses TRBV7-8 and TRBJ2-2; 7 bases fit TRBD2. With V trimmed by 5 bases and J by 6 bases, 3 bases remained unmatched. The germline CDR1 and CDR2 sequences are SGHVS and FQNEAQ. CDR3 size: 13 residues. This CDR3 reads CASSKGGPGELFF. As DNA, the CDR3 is TGTGCCAGCAGCAAGGGAGGGCCCGGGGAGCTGTTTTTT.

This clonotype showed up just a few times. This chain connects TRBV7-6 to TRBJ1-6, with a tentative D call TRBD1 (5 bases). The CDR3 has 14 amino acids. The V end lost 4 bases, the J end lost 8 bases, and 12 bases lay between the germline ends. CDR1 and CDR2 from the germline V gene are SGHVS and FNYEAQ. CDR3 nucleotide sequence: TGTGCCAGCAGCTCGGACACGCGATATTCACCCCTCCACTTT. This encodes CASSSDTRYSPLHF.

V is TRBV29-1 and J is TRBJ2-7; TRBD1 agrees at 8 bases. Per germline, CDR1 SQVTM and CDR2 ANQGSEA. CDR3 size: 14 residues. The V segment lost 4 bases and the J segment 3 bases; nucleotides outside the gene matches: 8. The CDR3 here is CSVGGQATVYEQYF. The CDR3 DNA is TGCAGCGTTGGGGGACAGGCGACTGTCTACGAGCAGTACTTC.

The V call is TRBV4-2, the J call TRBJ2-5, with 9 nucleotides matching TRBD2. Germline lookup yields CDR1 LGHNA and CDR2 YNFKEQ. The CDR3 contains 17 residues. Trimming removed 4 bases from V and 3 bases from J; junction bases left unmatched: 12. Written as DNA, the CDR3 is TGTGCCAGCAGCCCCAGAAGGGGCGGGGGGGCCGAAGAGACCCAGTACTTC. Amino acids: CASSPRRGGGAEETQYF.

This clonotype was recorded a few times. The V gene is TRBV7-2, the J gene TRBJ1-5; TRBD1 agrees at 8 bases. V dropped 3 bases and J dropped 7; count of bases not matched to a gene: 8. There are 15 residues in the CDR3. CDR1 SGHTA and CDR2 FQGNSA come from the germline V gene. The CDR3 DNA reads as TGTGCCAGCAGCTTCTCGACAGGGGCAGGGCAGCCCCAGCATTTT. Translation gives CASSFSTGAGQPQHF.

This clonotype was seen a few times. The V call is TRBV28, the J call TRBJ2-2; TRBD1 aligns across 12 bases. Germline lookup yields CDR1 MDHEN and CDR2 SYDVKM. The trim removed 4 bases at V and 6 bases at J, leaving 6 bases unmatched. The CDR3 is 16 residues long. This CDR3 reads CASSSGGQGAPGELFF. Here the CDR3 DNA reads TGTGCCAGCAGTTCAGGGGGACAGGGGGCGCCCGGGGAGCTGTTTTTT.

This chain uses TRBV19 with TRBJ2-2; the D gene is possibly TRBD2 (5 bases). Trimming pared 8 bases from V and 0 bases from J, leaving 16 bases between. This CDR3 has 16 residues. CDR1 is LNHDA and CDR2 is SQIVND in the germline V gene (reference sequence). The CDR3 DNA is TGTGCCAGTGGGATTCCCGGAGGACCGAACACCGGGGAGCTGTTTTTT. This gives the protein CASGIPGGPNTGELFF.

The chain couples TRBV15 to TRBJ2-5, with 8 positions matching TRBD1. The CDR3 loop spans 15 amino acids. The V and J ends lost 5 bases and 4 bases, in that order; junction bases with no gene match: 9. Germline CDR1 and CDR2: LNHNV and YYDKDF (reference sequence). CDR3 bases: TGTGCCACCAGCCCAACCCTTGGACAGGGAGAGACCCAGTACTTC. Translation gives CATSPTLGQGETQYF.

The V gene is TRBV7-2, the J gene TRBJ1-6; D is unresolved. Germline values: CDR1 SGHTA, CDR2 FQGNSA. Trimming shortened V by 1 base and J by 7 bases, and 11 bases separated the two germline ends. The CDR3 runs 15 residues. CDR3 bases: TGTGCCAGCAGCTTAGTACGAGTGGGGAATTCACCCCTCCACTTT. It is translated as CASSLVRVGNSPLHF.

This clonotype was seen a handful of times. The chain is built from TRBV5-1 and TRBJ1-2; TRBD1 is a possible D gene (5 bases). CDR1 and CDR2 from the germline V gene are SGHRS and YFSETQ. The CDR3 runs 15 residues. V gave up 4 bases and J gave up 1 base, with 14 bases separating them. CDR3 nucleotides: TGCGCCAGCAGCATCCCAGGGACCCTTAACTATGGCTACACCTTC. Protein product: CASSIPGTLNYGYTF.

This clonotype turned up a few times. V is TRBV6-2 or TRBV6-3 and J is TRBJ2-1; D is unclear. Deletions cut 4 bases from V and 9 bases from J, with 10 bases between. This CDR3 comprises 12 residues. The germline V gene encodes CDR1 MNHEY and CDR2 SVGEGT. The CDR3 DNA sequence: TGTGCCAGCAGTTTAGGCTCGGGTGAGCAGTTCTTC. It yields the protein CASSLGSGEQFF.

The CDR3: CASSFDREDGYTF. The CDR3 DNA follows: TGTGCCAGCAGCTTTGACAGGGAGGATGGCTACACCTTC. The chain has TRBV7-6 and TRBJ1-2, with TRBD1 matching over 7 bases. J was trimmed by 6 bases and V by 3 bases; bases with no gene match: 4. This CDR3 contains 13 residues. The germline CDR1 and CDR2 sequences are SGHVS and FNYEAQ.